The 7 T cell receptor beta chains below all came from one sample that was sequenced in a study of blood T cells in healthy people across ages (dated by TCRdb to 2014 to 2015). The library was prepared using 5' RACE. For sequencing, an Illumina HiSeq 2500 was employed. A second PCR of 7 to 11 cycles was run with a J-beta primer mix and a sample-barcoded 5' primer. The raw public reads went through TCRdb reprocessing: fastp at Q25, MiXCR clone calling, in-frame beta chains kept. Here each entry gathers all rows of one CDR3 protein and keeps the most common genes and DNA. This sample lists hundreds of thousands of distinct CDR3 sequences; about 30% were detected once. 15% of the sample is taken by the ten largest. What was sequenced was blood. These TCRs come from a woman older than 75 in good health. Donor details come from another sample of the same person, matched by shared clones.

Regarding this clonotype: A single base separates this from a much larger clone, so it may be a read error. This rearrangement joins TRBV9 to TRBJ2-5; the D is unclear. The end of the DNA fits TRBJ2-1 better, so the J call may be wrong. This CDR3 is built from 15 residues. From germline, CDR1 is SGDLS and CDR2 YYNGEE. The CDR3: CASSVGQRLQETQFF. Written as DNA, the CDR3 is TGTGCCAGCAGCGTAGGGCAGAGACTTCAAGAGACCCAGTTCTTC.

The rearrangement links TRBV20-1 to TRBJ2-1, with 13 bases that match TRBD2. Germline V gives CDR1 DFQATT, CDR2 SNEGSKA (reference sequence). CDR3 size: 18 residues. V lost 1 base to trimming and J lost 0 bases; unmatched junction nucleotides: 6. The DNA of the CDR3 is TGCAGTGCTAGAGGACTAGCGGGGGGCCCTAGCTCCTACAATGAGCAGTTCTTC. Protein: CSARGLAGGPSSYNEQFF.

Only one count was recorded for this clonotype. Just one base apart from a much larger clone, this may be a read error. The rearrangement joins TRBV15 to TRBJ2-3; D is ambiguous. This CDR3 contains 14 residues. From germline, CDR1 is LNHNV and CDR2 YYDKDF (reference sequence). The CDR3 nucleotides are TGTGCCACCAGCAGAGATTATGGCACAGATGCGCAGTATTTT. It yields the protein CATSRDYGTDAQYF.

V is TRBV20-1 and J is TRBJ2-5, with 7 positions matching TRBD2. The better agreement between TRBJ2-7 and the DNA end casts doubt on the J call. The CDR3 spans 15 residues. CDR1 is DFQATT, CDR2 SNEGSKA, per germline (reference sequence). CDR3 region: CSAREACRNYYEQYF. In DNA, the CDR3 is TGCAGTGCTCGGGAGGCGTGCCGTAACTATTACGAGCAGTACTTC.

This clonotype was seen many times. The chain is built from TRBV4-1 and TRBJ2-1; D might be TRBD2 (5 bases). Looked up from germline, CDR1 is MGHRA and CDR2 is YSYEKL. This CDR3 is 14 amino acids long. Trimming took off 4 bases at V and 6 bases at J, with 13 bases between the two ends. The CDR3 reads CASSRAGPPNEQFF. DNA of the CDR3: TGCGCCAGCAGCCGCGCGGGCCCCCCCAATGAGCAGTTCTTC.

As concerns this clonotype: This may arise from a read error, as a much more abundant clone is one base away. The V and J genes are TRBV27 and TRBJ2-3; D unresolved. Germline V lookup: CDR1 MNHEY, CDR2 SMNVEV (reference sequence). CDR3 length: 16 residues. Trimming left V 5 bases short and J 0 bases short, with 15 bases between. CDR3 sequence: CASSLASWSSTDTQYF. The CDR3 DNA sequence: TGTGCCAGCAGTCTCGCAAGCTGGTCTAGCACAGATACGCAGTATTTT.

J is TRBJ1-5 and V is TRBV7-9; D is unclear. The CDR3 has 15 amino acids. V lost 4 bases and J lost 5, with 15 bases in between. From germline, CDR1 is SEHNR and CDR2 FQNEAQ (reference sequence). The CDR3 coding sequence is TGTGCCAGCAGCTCCGAGGCGCGAATGGATCAGCCCCAGCATTTT. Translated: CASSSEARMDQPQHF.